This T cell receptor (beta chain) emerged from a study of molecular identifiers for immune sequencing clone quantification. Using its own MiXCR run on the PCR reads, TCRdb lists one record per CDR3 protein. The table shows some 40,000 distinct CDR3 sequences, with 18% occurring only once. Germline lookup yields CDR1 MGHRA and CDR2 YSYEKL. This CDR3 spans 14 amino acids. The J segment lost 3 bases and the V segment lost 6 bases, leaving 6 bases of the junction unmatched. Study results and limitations: Clonotypes surpassing 20 RNA copies contained over 98% of effector molecules, versus under 1% in naive cells.

By proportion, this clonotype is medium-sized. Its antigen is currently unknown. The origin of this receptor is a human donor in good health. Some libraries in this study had Jurkat cell RNA spiked in. Sequenced input: naive CD8+ T cells from blood, with Jurkat cell RNA spiked in. This sample's subset: FACS-sorted CD8+CD4-CCR7+CD45RA+ naive T cells. The chain uses TRBV4-1 and TRBJ2-7; 9 bases match TRBD1. CDR3 protein: CASRPGQGYYEQYF. The CDR3 DNA is TGCGCCAGCAGGCCGGGACAGGGTTACTACGAGCAGTACTTC.